Following are 6 T cell receptor beta chains from one sample sequenced in a study of blood T cell repertoires in COVID-19 (dated by TCRdb to 2019 to 2021). The receptor library was made with the immunoSEQ multiplex PCR assay. TCRdb re-hosts the immuneACCESS table, in-frame sequences only. Its copies lack some clones; in the studies checked, an unresolved V gene accounts for under half of them, and the cause for the rest is not known. The sample table records about 150,000 clones; roughly 89% of these occur just once. Over 2.5% of the sample comes from the top ten. Sequencing input: peripheral blood. Receptors were obtained from a man in his fifties or sixties with active or convalescent COVID-19.

The CDR3 loop is CASSRQGSNSPLHF. CDR3 coding DNA: TGTGCCAGCAGCCGACAGGGAAGCAATTCACCCCTCCACTTT. V is TRBV3-1 (or the pseudogene TRBV3-2) and J is TRBJ1-6; the match to TRBD1 covers 7 bases. Trimming took 4 bases from V and 7 from J; bases not matched to a gene: 4. The CDR3 has 14 residues. The germline V gene encodes CDR1 LGHDT and CDR2 YNNKEL (reference sequence).

The rearrangement uses TRBV6-5 and TRBJ1-2; 9 positions agree with TRBD1. The CDR3 sequence is 13 residues long. The germline V gene encodes CDR1 MNHEY and CDR2 SVGAGI. V trimming: 6 bases; J trimming: 4 bases; junction bases outside the gene matches: 3. CDR3 nucleotide sequence: TGTGCCAGCAGGCGGGGACAGGGCTATGGCTACACCTTC. It encodes CASRRGQGYGYTF.

This sequence joins TRBV4-3 and TRBJ1-2; perhaps TRBD1 as D (6 bases). The CDR3 spans 14 residues. Germline V lookup: CDR1 LGHNA, CDR2 YSLEER. The V gene lost 0 bases and the J gene lost 4 bases, with 9 bases spanning the gap. This CDR3 is CASSQDDRPYGYTF. For the CDR3, the DNA is TGCGCCAGCAGCCAAGACGACAGGCCCTATGGCTACACCTTC.

J is TRBJ2-5 and V is TRBV6-2 or TRBV6-3, with a possible D match to TRBD2 (5 bases). This CDR3 contains 15 residues. Trimming removed 2 bases from V and 3 bases from J, with 13 bases in between. Germline V gene data show CDR1 as MNHEY and CDR2 as SVGEGT. This chain's CDR3 is CASSYPFAGEETQYF. In DNA form, the CDR3 reads TGTGCCAGCAGTTACCCCTTTGCGGGTGAAGAGACCCAGTACTTC.

This rearrangement joins TRBV6-5 to TRBJ2-7, with 7 bases fitting TRBD2. The CDR3 has 16 amino acids. CDR1 is MNHEY and CDR2 is SVGAGI in the germline V gene. V lost 2 bases and J lost 1; bases outside the gene matches: 8. CDR3 sequence (DNA): TGTGCCAGCAGTTACGGTCCTCGGCGGGGGTCCTACGAGCAGTACTTC. This sequence encodes CASSYGPRRGSYEQYF.

V usage is TRBV11-3 and J usage is TRBJ2-1, with D perhaps matching TRBD2 (6 bases). The germline V and J ends were trimmed by 5 bases and 0 bases, with 14 bases remaining between them. Germline CDR1 SGHNT, CDR2 YENEEA. The CDR3 consists of 16 residues. DNA of the CDR3: TGTGCCAGCAGCCCCCGGACTACCCGCTCCTACAATGAGCAGTTCTTC. It yields the protein CASSPRTTRSYNEQFF.